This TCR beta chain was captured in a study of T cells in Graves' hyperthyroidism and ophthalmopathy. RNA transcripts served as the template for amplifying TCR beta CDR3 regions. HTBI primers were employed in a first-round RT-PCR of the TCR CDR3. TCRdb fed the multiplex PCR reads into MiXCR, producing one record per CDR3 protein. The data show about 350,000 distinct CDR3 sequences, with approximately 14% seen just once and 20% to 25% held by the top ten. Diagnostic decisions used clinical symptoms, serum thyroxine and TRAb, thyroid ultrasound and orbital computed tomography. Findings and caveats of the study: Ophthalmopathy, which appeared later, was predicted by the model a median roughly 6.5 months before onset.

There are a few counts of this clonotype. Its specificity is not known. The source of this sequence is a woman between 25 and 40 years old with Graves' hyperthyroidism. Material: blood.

DNA of the CDR3: TGTGCCAGCAGCGCTAGCGGTGCGTTTTCACCCCTCCACTTT. Translation gives CASSASGAFSPLHF. The V gene is TRBV9, the J gene TRBJ1-6, with unresolved D. CDR1 is SGDLS, CDR2 YYNGEE, per germline. Trimming took 3 bases from V and 9 from J, leaving 13 bases between them. The CDR3 extends over 14 amino acids.